This T cell receptor (beta chain) appears in the sequencing data of a study of blood T cell repertoires in COVID-19. Background on the study: COVID-19 samples, acute and convalescent, were from the United States, Italy and Spain. The analysed material was cDNA or gDNA that came from T cells, B-cell-depleted T cells, or PBMCs.

Per the study methods: The authors estimated nucleated cell counts from reference gene primer amplification. The assay was immunoSEQ multiplex PCR, and TCRdb's table has in-frame clones only and misses some. That table supplies the V and J calls and clone size; D and trimming were determined from the DNA. The sample has some 250,000 clones, about 83% seen once. CDR3 length equals 19 residues. The trim removed 8 bases at V and 0 bases at J, leaving 17 bases unmatched. Germline CDR1 is LNHDA and CDR2 is SQIVND (reference sequence). The clonotype was recovered from a man aged 40-55 years with active or convalescent COVID-19. Sequencing was performed on peripheral blood. V is TRBV19 and J is TRBJ1-5; 9 bases line up with TRBD1. In DNA, the CDR3 is TGTGCCAGTTACGACAGGGGGTTTAGCGACGCCGATAGCAATCAGCCCCAGCATTTT. Its translation is CASYDRGFSDADSNQPQHF.